The 26 T cell receptor beta chains below were found in one sample sequenced in a study of blood T cell repertoires in COVID-19 (dated by TCRdb to the early 2020s). Library generation was performed with the immunoSEQ multiplex PCR assay. This is the immuneACCESS table as TCRdb keeps it, with only in-frame sequences that have V and J called. A part of the clones is gone; compared with another copy, unresolved V genes explain less than half, and the rest is unexplained. Within this sample are about 82,000 clones, with about 86% of them counted one time only. 15% to 20% of the sample is held by the ten biggest clonotypes. The sample comprised peripheral blood. These receptors were collected from a woman aged 55-70 years with acute or convalescent COVID-19.

The rearrangement uses TRBV19 and TRBJ1-2; D might be TRBD1 (5 bases). The CDR3 consists of 12 residues. Germline V gene data show CDR1 as LNHDA and CDR2 as SQIVND (reference sequence). V gave up 5 bases and J gave up 10 bases, with 14 bases separating them. CDR3 nucleotides: TGTGCCAGTAGTGGAGCAGGGCTTTCCTACACCTTC. Encoded protein: CASSGAGLSYTF.

Only a few counts were recorded for this clone. The V gene is TRBV11-3, the J gene TRBJ2-1; 9 bases are a match to TRBD2. The CDR3 runs 15 residues. Germline V CDR1 and CDR2: SGHNT, YENEEA. V lost 5 bases, J lost 4 bases, and 6 bases stayed unmatched. The DNA for the CDR3 is TGTGCCAGCAGCCCACCGGGACTAGCTTACAATGAGCAGTTCTTC. Amino acid sequence: CASSPPGLAYNEQFF.

The CDR3 region is CASRFTGGAIGGYTF. For the CDR3, the DNA is TGTGCCAGTAGGTTCACAGGGGGCGCAATCGGCGGCTACACCTTC. V and J are TRBV19 and TRBJ1-2; 9 nucleotides line up with TRBD1. The CDR3 has 15 residues. The ends lost 6 bases at V and 8 bases at J; junction bases unmatched: 13. Germline-derived CDR1 and CDR2 are LNHDA and SQIVND (reference sequence). The full variable domain, its missing parts supplied by reference TRBV19 and TRBJ1-2, is DGGITQSPKYLFRKEGQNVTLSCEQNLNHDAMYWYRQDPGQGLRLIYYSQIVNDFQKGDIAEGYSVSREKKESFPLTVTSAQKNPTAFYLCASRFTGGAIGGYTFGSGTRLTVV.

For the CDR3, the DNA is TGTGCCAGCGGGAGCGGAGGTAACACCGGGGAGCTGTTTTTT. Its translation is CASGSGGNTGELFF. J is TRBJ2-2 and V is TRBV2; the D gene is possibly TRBD2 (5 bases). The germline gives CDR1 SNHLY, CDR2 FYNNEI. The length of the CDR3 is 14 residues. Trimming removed 8 bases at V and 2 bases at J, with 12 bases between.

The chain recombines TRBV9 with TRBJ1-2, with 7 bases that match TRBD1. The CDR3 contains 14 residues. CDR1 is SGDLS and CDR2 is YYNGEE in the germline V gene. After removal of 3 bases from V and 3 bases from J, the junction contained 5 bases not matched to a gene. CDR3 sequence reads: CASSGGQADYGYTF. CDR3 sequence (DNA): TGTGCCAGCAGCGGTGGACAGGCCGACTATGGCTACACCTTC.

V gene TRBV7-2 combines with J gene TRBJ2-3, with D possibly matching TRBD2 (5 bases). The CDR3 sequence is 14 residues long. Trimming pared 4 bases from V and 1 base from J, leaving 9 bases between. The germline V gene encodes CDR1 SGHTA and CDR2 FQGNSA. This chain's CDR3 is CASSYFGGTDTQYF. The DNA for the CDR3 is TGTGCCAGCAGCTATTTCGGGGGCACAGATACGCAGTATTTT.

This chain connects TRBV5-1 to TRBJ2-1; a weak D match, TRBD1 (6 bases). Trimming took 4 bases from V and 9 from J, leaving 17 bases between them. There are 14 residues in the CDR3. Germline-derived CDR1 and CDR2 are SGHRS and YFSETQ. DNA of the CDR3: TGCGCCAGCAGCATCGGACGGGGACACGGTGAGCAGTTCTTC. It encodes CASSIGRGHGEQFF. Full variable domain (remainder filled in from reference TRBV5-1 and TRBJ2-1): KAGVTQTPRYLIKTRGQQVTLSCSPISGHRSVSWYQQTPGQGLQFLFEYFSETQRNKGNFPGRFSGRQFSNSRSEMNVSTLELGDSALYLCASSIGRGHGEQFFGPGTRLTVL.

The rearrangement joins TRBV11-2 to TRBJ1-1; tentatively, D is TRBD1 (5 bases). The V gene's germline CDR1 is SGHAT and CDR2 FQNNGV. There are 14 residues in the CDR3. The V gene lost 5 bases and the J gene lost 5 bases, with 15 bases spanning the gap. CDR3 sequence: CASSKGQVRTEAFF. CDR3 DNA sequence: TGTGCCAGCAGCAAGGGGCAGGTGAGGACTGAAGCTTTCTTT.

This rearrangement joins TRBV6-6 to TRBJ2-2, with unresolved D. The CDR3 runs 16 residues. V shed 0 bases and J shed 4 bases, with 12 bases lying between them. Germline CDR1 reads MNHNY; CDR2 reads SVGAGI (reference sequence). The CDR3 sequence is CASSYSSSLVTGELFF. Here the CDR3 DNA reads TGTGCCAGCAGTTACTCGTCAAGCTTGGTCACCGGGGAGCTGTTTTTT.

The chain employs TRBV4-2 and TRBJ2-7; tentatively, D is TRBD2 (6 bases). Germline V gene lookup returns CDR1 LGHNA and CDR2 YNFKEQ. The CDR3 is 17 residues long. With 0 bases removed from V and 3 bases from J, the gap between germline ends came to 18 bases. The CDR3 sequence: CASSQDRSGLTYYEQYF. CDR3 in DNA: TGTGCCAGCAGCCAAGATCGTTCGGGACTGACCTACTACGAGCAGTACTTC.

The V gene is TRBV5-1, the J gene TRBJ2-7, with D possibly being TRBD1 (6 bases). This CDR3 has 16 residues. Germline CDR1 and CDR2: SGHRS and YFSETQ. V lost 0 bases and J lost 3, with 16 bases in between. The CDR3 reads CASSLGIYRERYEQYF. CDR3 nucleotides: TGCGCCAGCAGCTTGGGTATCTACAGGGAACGCTACGAGCAGTACTTC.

This chain joins TRBV3-1 (or the pseudogene TRBV3-2) and TRBJ1-6; D remains unclear. The CDR3 is made up of 17 amino acids. With 2 bases removed from V and 6 bases from J, the gap between germline ends came to 17 bases. Germline lookup yields CDR1 LGHDT and CDR2 YNNKEL (reference sequence). The CDR3 coding sequence is TGTGCCAGCAGCCAACCGGGTCTCCCTGTGGGTAATTCACCCCTCCACTTT. This encodes CASSQPGLPVGNSPLHF.

CDR3 protein: CASSLSQVGNTEAFF. The DNA of the CDR3 is TGCGCCAGCAGCTTATCTCAGGTGGGGAACACTGAAGCTTTCTTT. This sequence joins TRBV5-1 and TRBJ1-1, with D unresolved. Germline loops: CDR1 SGHRS, CDR2 YFSETQ. The CDR3 is 15 amino acids. Trimming took 2 bases from V and 1 from J, leaving 12 bases between them.

In this sample, this clone turned up a few times. This chain joins TRBV9 and TRBJ1-5; no firm D call. CDR1 is SGDLS and CDR2 is YYNGEE in the germline V gene. The CDR3 totals 14 residues. Trimming left V 2 bases short and J 5 bases short, with 11 bases between. The CDR3 coding sequence is TGTGCCAGCAGCGTCTCTGTCGGGGATCAGCCCCAGCATTTT. Amino acids: CASSVSVGDQPQHF.

The chain joins TRBV9 to TRBJ2-7; D is perhaps TRBD2 (6 bases). CDR3 length: 15 residues. V lost 3 bases and J 0 bases, leaving 13 bases between the germline ends. Germline V gene data show CDR1 as SGDLS and CDR2 as YYNGEE. CDR3 protein: CASSAGTSYSYEQYF. In nucleotides, the CDR3 is TGTGCCAGCAGCGCAGGGACTTCCTACTCCTACGAGCAGTACTTC.

This clone was observed a few times. V and J are TRBV3-1 (or the pseudogene TRBV3-2) and TRBJ1-5, with 7 bases aligning to TRBD1. Germline V CDR1 and CDR2: LGHDT, YNNKEL (reference sequence). This CDR3 is 12 amino acids long. The V gene end was trimmed by 11 bases and the J gene end by 7 bases; junction bases not matched to a gene: 8. CDR3 sequence reads: CAEKRGPQPQHF. The CDR3 coding sequence is TGTGCCGAAAAGAGGGGGCCCCAGCCCCAGCATTTT.

The rearrangement joins TRBV6-5 to TRBJ1-2; D is perhaps TRBD1 (6 bases). CDR1 and CDR2 (germline): MNHEY, SVGAGI. This CDR3 contains 14 residues. Between the trimmed V and J ends, which lost 7 bases and 4 bases, there was a span of 16 bases. The CDR3 spells CASTSTTGSYGYTF. Here the CDR3 DNA reads TGTGCCAGCACGTCTACCACAGGGTCCTATGGCTACACCTTC.

The chain joins TRBV30 to TRBJ1-1, with 9 bases fitting TRBD1. V was clipped by 3 bases and J by 3 bases; unmatched bases: 2. The germline V gene has CDR1 GTSNPN and CDR2 SVGIG (reference sequence). This CDR3 comprises 13 residues. CDR3 coding DNA: TGTGCCTGGAGCGACAGGGGGGACACTGAAGCTTTCTTT. This codes for CAWSDRGDTEAFF.

The sample holds one count of this clone. The chain employs TRBV11-3 and TRBJ2-1, with TRBD2 matching 8 bases. Trimming took 3 bases from V and 6 from J; bases not matched to a gene: 10. The CDR3 is 16 amino acids. Germline-derived CDR1 and CDR2 are SGHNT and YENEEA. CDR3 in amino acids: CASSFPGTRGVNEQFF. The CDR3 DNA follows: TGTGCCAGCAGCTTCCCCGGGACTAGGGGGGTCAATGAGCAGTTCTTC.

This chain links TRBV2 with TRBJ2-2; D is undetermined. The V gene's germline CDR1 is SNHLY and CDR2 FYNNEI. The length of the CDR3 is 15 residues. Trimming shortened V by 0 bases and J by 8 bases, and 13 bases separated the two germline ends. The CDR3 DNA sequence: TGTGCCAGCAGTGAAGCCGGGTTCGGGTTTGGGGAGCTGTTTTTT. Its translation: CASSEAGFGFGELFF.

The chain employs TRBV7-6 and TRBJ2-1, with 8 bases matching TRBD1. V was pared by 2 bases and J by 7 bases, with 13 bases of the junction left unmatched. Looked up from germline, CDR1 is SGHVS and CDR2 is FNYEAQ. The CDR3 extends over 17 amino acids. The CDR3 DNA reads as TGTGCCAGCAGCTTATGGCAGACAGGGGCTCCAGTGAATGAGCAGTTCTTC. It yields the protein CASSLWQTGAPVNEQFF.

This chain joins TRBV5-1 and TRBJ2-1; TRBD2 agrees at 9 bases. In germline, CDR1 is SGHRS, CDR2 YFSETQ. V dropped 4 bases and J dropped 10; count of bases not matched to a gene: 12. The CDR3 totals 15 residues. The CDR3, as DNA: TGCGCCAGCAGCAAAGATAGCGGGGGAAGTGGGGAGCAGTTCTTC. Protein product: CASSKDSGGSGEQFF. The variable domain in full, completed from reference TRBV5-1 and TRBJ2-1, reads KAGVTQTPRYLIKTRGQQVTLSCSPISGHRSVSWYQQTPGQGLQFLFEYFSETQRNKGNFPGRFSGRQFSNSRSEMNVSTLELGDSALYLCASSKDSGGSGEQFFGPGTRLTVL.

This clone came up once. At one end, the junction sequence differs from germline, possibly due to a read error. The genes are TRBV6-4 and TRBJ2-3; D might be TRBD2 (5 bases). The CDR3 loop spans 11 amino acids. Germline V CDR1 and CDR2: MRHNA, SNTAGT. Here the CDR3 DNA reads TGCGGGATGCCCCTCACAGATACGCAGTATTTT. As protein: CGMPLTDTQYF.

The V call is TRBV2, the J call TRBJ1-2, with D possibly matching TRBD1 (6 bases). Between the trimmed V and J ends, which lost 6 bases and 6 bases, there was a span of 17 bases. The CDR3 spans 14 residues. The V gene's germline CDR1 is SNHLY and CDR2 FYNNEI. CDR3 in amino acids: CASSGGAGIDGYTF. CDR3 sequence (DNA): TGTGCCAGCAGCGGGGGGGCAGGAATAGATGGCTACACCTTC.

This rearrangement joins TRBV6-5 to TRBJ2-1; 7 positions agree with TRBD2. Looked up from germline, CDR1 is MNHEY and CDR2 is SVGAGI. V lost 4 bases to trimming and J lost 0 bases; unmatched junction nucleotides: 6. The CDR3 totals 16 residues. CDR3 residues: CASSFLAVGSYNEQFF. In nucleotides, the CDR3 is TGTGCCAGCAGTTTTCTAGCGGTGGGCTCCTACAATGAGCAGTTCTTC.

The V gene is TRBV5-1, the J gene TRBJ2-7; D possibly corresponds to TRBD2 (6 bases). The CDR3 runs 14 residues. CDR1 is SGHRS, CDR2 YFSETQ, per germline. The V end lost 5 bases, the J end lost 5 bases, and 17 bases lay between the germline ends. The CDR3 DNA follows: TGCGCCAGCAGTTCCGGGAGCTACTCGCACGAGCAGTACTTC. Translation gives CASSSGSYSHEQYF.